One sample yielded the 11 T cell receptor beta chains listed below, sequenced in a study of blood T cell repertoires in COVID-19. Produced via immunoSEQ multiplex PCR; TCRdb's table is partial and in-frame only. The profile covers 80,000 to 95,000 clones, with roughly 76% appearing a single time and 4% to 5.5% taken by the ten largest. Sequencing input: peripheral blood. These receptors originate from a woman aged 45-65 years with acute or convalescent COVID-19.

This clone appeared a single time. J is TRBJ1-5 and V is TRBV28, with TRBD1 as a possible D gene (6 bases). The CDR3 extends over 15 amino acids. Germline V gene data show CDR1 as MDHEN and CDR2 as SYDVKM. Trimming stripped 6 bases from V and 0 bases from J, with 12 bases between. CDR3 residues: CASRRTVYSNQPQHF. In DNA form, the CDR3 reads TGTGCCAGCAGAAGGACAGTTTATAGCAATCAGCCCCAGCATTTT.

J is TRBJ1-5 and V is TRBV5-1; possible D gene TRBD1, 6 bases. The germline V gene encodes CDR1 SGHRS and CDR2 YFSETQ. V shed 0 bases and J shed 4 bases, with 11 bases lying between them. The CDR3 has 15 residues. CDR3 DNA sequence: TGCGCCAGCAGCTTGGCGGGGGGCGCGAATCAGCCCCAGCATTTT. Residues: CASSLAGGANQPQHF.

V gene TRBV28 combines with J gene TRBJ1-5; 7 bases fit TRBD1. There are 18 residues in the CDR3. Germline CDR1 and CDR2: MDHEN and SYDVKM. The V and J ends lost 1 base and 7 bases, in that order; junction bases with no gene match: 16. The CDR3 here is CASSLLGPGTAVYQPQHF. The CDR3 nucleotides read TGTGCCAGCAGTTTATTAGGGCCCGGGACAGCCGTCTACCAGCCCCAGCATTTT.

The gene calls are TRBV6-5 and TRBJ2-7, with 7 bases matching TRBD2. This CDR3 is 13 amino acids long. Germline V lookup: CDR1 MNHEY, CDR2 SVGAGI. The V gene end was trimmed by 2 bases and the J gene end by 6 bases; junction bases not matched to a gene: 4. The CDR3 sequence: CASSYGGEGEQYF. CDR3 sequence (DNA): TGTGCCAGCAGTTACGGGGGGGAGGGCGAGCAGTACTTC.

J is TRBJ2-7 and V is TRBV5-5; 10 nucleotides align to TRBD1. V trimming: 4 bases; J trimming: 1 base; junction bases outside the gene matches: 5. CDR3 length equals 15 residues. Germline-derived CDR1 and CDR2 are SGHKS and YYEKEE (reference sequence). The CDR3 DNA reads TGTGCCAGCAGCCTGGACAGGGGGTTTTCCTACGAGCAGTACTTC. Protein sequence: CASSLDRGFSYEQYF.

V gene TRBV3-1 (or the pseudogene TRBV3-2) combines with J gene TRBJ1-2; D unresolved. Trimming shortened V by 10 bases and J by 4 bases, and 13 bases separated the two germline ends. The CDR3 loop spans 12 amino acids. The germline CDR1 and CDR2 sequences are LGHDT and YNNKEL (reference sequence). CDR3 region: CATGGGGYGYTF. CDR3 in DNA: TGTGCCACGGGCGGTGGAGGCTATGGCTACACCTTC.

This clone showed up just a few times. J is TRBJ1-3 and V is TRBV6-6; 8 bases align to TRBD1. The ends lost 7 bases at V and 0 bases at J; junction bases unmatched: 5. Germline CDR1 MNHNY, CDR2 SVGAGI (reference sequence). The CDR3 sequence is 15 residues long. CDR3 coding DNA: TGTGCCAGCACCGATACAGGGGGCTCTGGAAACACCATATATTTT. This sequence encodes CASTDTGGSGNTIYF.

This clone was counted once. V is TRBV6-5 and J is TRBJ1-2; 7 nucleotides align to TRBD1. The CDR3 sequence is 16 residues long. Trimming took 4 bases from V and 4 from J; bases not matched to a gene: 12. Germline CDR1 is MNHEY and CDR2 is SVGAGI. The CDR3 sequence is CASSSLKTGLPYGYTF. The CDR3 DNA sequence: TGTGCCAGCAGTTCACTGAAGACAGGGCTGCCCTATGGCTACACCTTC.

The chain is built from TRBV5-1 and TRBJ2-1; tentatively, D is TRBD1 (5 bases). The CDR3 extends over 13 amino acids. Germline loops: CDR1 SGHRS, CDR2 YFSETQ. V lost 5 bases, J lost 4 bases, and 10 bases lay in between. CDR3 in amino acids: CASRLAGYNEQFF. CDR3 coding DNA: TGCGCCAGCAGGCTCGCAGGGTACAATGAGCAGTTCTTC.

This chain links TRBV28 with TRBJ1-2, with 12 bases aligning to TRBD1. The V gene's germline CDR1 is MDHEN and CDR2 SYDVKM. This CDR3 contains 18 residues. After removal of 4 bases from V and 2 bases from J, the junction contained 11 bases not matched to a gene. The CDR3 DNA follows: TGTGCCAGCAGTTCGACCGGGACAGGGGGCCTCCGAAACTATGGCTACACCTTC. Translated: CASSSTGTGGLRNYGYTF.

This chain links TRBV2 with TRBJ2-7; weak D call: TRBD1 (5 bases). Germline V lookup: CDR1 SNHLY, CDR2 FYNNEI. The CDR3 has 13 residues. The germline V and J ends were trimmed by 5 bases and 3 bases, with 11 bases remaining between them. The CDR3 protein is CASSSGAYYEQYF. In DNA, the CDR3 is TGTGCCAGCAGTTCTGGGGCCTACTACGAGCAGTACTTC.